This T cell receptor beta chain derives from a study of T cells after yellow fever vaccination. Study overall: In the case of low-cell-number fractions, SMART-Seq v4 Ultra Low Input was used for preparation.

Findings of the study overall: Just a small share of clonotypes turned up in the CD4 compartment as well as the CD8 compartment.

Making TCR cDNA involved 5'RACE template switching, which added UMIs and a universal primer site. TCRdb analysed the 5' RACE reads with MiXCR anew, one entry per CDR3 protein. The sample lists approximately 580,000 distinct CDR3 sequences, approximately 16% occurring once. This CDR3 has 15 amino acids. The V gene lost 3 bases and the J gene lost 4 bases, with 13 bases spanning the gap. The germline CDR1 and CDR2 sequences are MNHEY and SVGAGI. In its sample, this clonotype was seen a few times. The antigen remains undetermined. The receptor was derived from a man between 18 and 35 years old who received the YFV17D yellow fever vaccine. The chain has TRBV6-5 and TRBJ1-5, with D perhaps TRBD1 (5 bases). Sequencing used PBMCs, obtained 4 to 5 days after the first yellow fever vaccination. The CDR3 DNA reads as TGTGCCAGCAGTTATAGCAGGGTTCAAAATCAGCCCCAGCATTTT. This codes for CASSYSRVQNQPQHF.